These 18 T cell receptor beta chains came from one sample sequenced in a study of shared clonotypes between healthy human individuals. TCRdb's table, derived via immunoSEQ multiplex PCR, lists solely in-frame clones and lacks some. The data hold 1.6 million or so clones, with roughly 96% observed a single time. Sequenced: naive CD4+ T cells sorted from blood. Subset given: CD45RA+ positively selected. These receptors originate from a man aged 25-45 years in good health.

This chain connects TRBV25-1 to TRBJ2-3; 7 nucleotides agree with TRBD2. V shed 8 bases and J 1 base; nucleotides not matched to a gene: 6. CDR1 and CDR2 (germline): MGHDK, SYGVNS. The CDR3 consists of 14 residues. The CDR3 loop reads CASSSAGGTDTQYF. CDR3 DNA: TGTGCCAGCTCCAGTGCGGGAGGCACAGATACGCAGTATTTT.

The DNA of the CDR3 is TGTGCCAGCGGGCCCCGTGGGCCCCAGCATTTT. Amino acid sequence: CASGPRGPQHF. The chain combines TRBV28 with TRBJ1-5; no definite D call. V was pared by 8 bases and J by 9 bases, with 11 bases between. The CDR3 spans 11 residues. Germline V lookup: CDR1 MDHEN, CDR2 SYDVKM.

The rearrangement uses TRBV5-1 and TRBJ2-2; 10 bases are a match to TRBD1. The V gene's germline CDR1 is SGHRS and CDR2 YFSETQ. V shed 3 bases, J shed 5 bases, and the junction held 4 bases outside the gene matches. There are 15 residues in the CDR3. CDR3 DNA sequence: TGCGCCAGCAGCTGGGGACAGGGGAGAACCGGGGAGCTGTTTTTT. This translates into CASSWGQGRTGELFF.

The chain couples TRBV27 to TRBJ1-5; no firm D call. The CDR3 spans 13 residues. Germline CDR1 MNHEY, CDR2 SMNVEV (reference sequence). Trimming cost V 7 bases and J 3 bases, with 10 bases left between them. CDR3 sequence reads: CASTSRINQPQHF. DNA for the CDR3: TGTGCCAGCACCTCAAGGATCAATCAGCCCCAGCATTTT.

The DNA of the CDR3 is TGTGCCAGCAGTCTTGGTTCCTCCTACGAGCAGTACTTC. This encodes CASSLGSSYEQYF. The V and J genes are TRBV6-1 and TRBJ2-7; the D is unclear. Trimming cost V 5 bases and J 0 bases, with 8 bases left between them. This CDR3 is built from 13 residues. The germline V gene has CDR1 MNHNS and CDR2 SASEGT.

The V gene is TRBV2, the J gene TRBJ2-2; D is perhaps TRBD2 (6 bases). V was shortened by 8 bases and J by 8 bases, with 18 bases between the two germline ends. The CDR3 has 14 amino acids. Germline V gene sequence: CDR1 SNHLY, CDR2 FYNNEI. This CDR3 is CASARGSSSGELFF. The CDR3 nucleotides are TGTGCCAGCGCTCGGGGGTCTTCATCAGGGGAGCTGTTTTTT.

The V and J genes are TRBV15 and TRBJ2-2; 9 bases line up with TRBD1. Germline V gene data show CDR1 as LNHNV and CDR2 as YYDKDF (reference sequence). This CDR3 has 15 amino acids. Unmatched junction bases numbered 6, after V lost 4 bases and J lost 6 bases. DNA for the CDR3: TGTGCCACCAGCACTAGACAGGGGGAGGCCGGGGAGCTGTTTTTT. As protein: CATSTRQGEAGELFF.

The gene calls are TRBV18 and TRBJ2-3; the D gene is possibly TRBD1 (6 bases). Trimming took 5 bases from V and 4 from J, leaving 19 bases between them. CDR3 size: 16 residues. The germline gives CDR1 KGHSH, CDR2 LQKENI. CDR3 coding DNA: TGTGCCAGCTCATCCGTACAGGGATCTGGGGCAGATACGCAGTATTTT. This codes for CASSSVQGSGADTQYF.

This clone has more than one count but fewer than ten. The genes are TRBV7-9 and TRBJ1-1, with D uncertain. Germline V gene data show CDR1 as SEHNR and CDR2 as FQNEAQ (reference sequence). The V gene lost 5 bases and the J gene lost 10 bases, with 8 bases spanning the gap. The CDR3 is made up of 10 amino acids. The CDR3 DNA follows: TGTGCCAGCAGCCACTCCGGAGCTTTCTTT. It yields the protein CASSHSGAFF.

The chain uses TRBV7-2 and TRBJ2-7, with D possibly TRBD2 on 6 matching bases. The CDR3 is 13 amino acids. V lost 0 bases, J lost 7 bases, and 10 bases lay in between. Germline V lookup: CDR1 SGHTA, CDR2 FQGNSA. CDR3: CASSLASSGEQYF. CDR3 sequence (DNA): TGTGCCAGCAGCTTAGCGAGCAGCGGGGAGCAGTACTTC. Full variable domain (outside the CDR3, taken from reference TRBV7-2 and TRBJ2-7): GAGVSQSPSNKVTEKGKDVELRCDPISGHTALYWYRQSLGQGLEFLIYFQGNSAPDKSGLPSDRFSAERTGGSVSTLTIQRTQQEDSAVYLCASSLASSGEQYFGPGTRLTVT.

The chain employs TRBV18 and TRBJ2-1; 12 nucleotides match TRBD2. CDR3 length equals 15 residues. Germline-derived CDR1 and CDR2 are KGHSH and LQKENI. The V and J ends lost 5 bases and 6 bases, in that order; junction bases with no gene match: 5. This chain's CDR3 is CASSGLAGFGNEQFF. For the CDR3, the DNA is TGTGCCAGCTCAGGACTAGCGGGATTCGGCAATGAGCAGTTCTTC.

The chain combines TRBV9 with TRBJ2-7, with TRBD2 matching 8 bases. CDR3 size: 16 residues. CDR1 is SGDLS and CDR2 is YYNGEE in the germline V gene. The junction had 15 bases not matched to a gene; V was cut back by 3 bases and J by 7 bases. The CDR3 is CASSADPWRGEGEQYF. For the CDR3, the DNA is TGTGCCAGCAGCGCCGACCCCTGGCGGGGGGAGGGGGAGCAGTACTTC.

The chain carries TRBV6-6 and TRBJ1-1; 8 positions match TRBD1. Germline CDR1 and CDR2: MNHNY and SVGAGI (reference sequence). With V trimmed by 6 bases and J by 1 base, 10 bases remained unmatched. The CDR3 covers 16 residues. As DNA, the CDR3 is TGTGCCAGCAGGCGGGACAGGTCTTTAGGGAACACTGAAGCTTTCTTT. Its protein is CASRRDRSLGNTEAFF.

Concerning this clone itself: Additional DNA sequences in this sample encode the identical CDR3. The rearrangement links TRBV6-6 to TRBJ1-5; D gene uncertain. CDR3 length equals 13 residues. The germline V gene encodes CDR1 MNHNY and CDR2 SVGAGI (reference sequence). V lost 2 bases and J 1 base, leaving 3 bases between the germline ends. The CDR3 sequence: CASSYESNQPQHF. CDR3 bases: TGTGCCAGCAGTTACGAGAGCAATCAGCCCCAGCATTTT.

The CDR3 nucleotides are TGTGCCAGCAGTTTAGAAGGGCCAGGGGTCGGAGCGGGCCCCAGCTCCTACGAGCAGTACTTC. Encoded protein: CASSLEGPGVGAGPSSYEQYF. V gene TRBV28 combines with J gene TRBJ2-7; the D call may be TRBD1 or TRBD2 (6 bases each). Germline values: CDR1 MDHEN, CDR2 SYDVKM. Trimming cost V 2 bases and J 0 bases, with 29 bases left between them. The CDR3 loop spans 21 amino acids.

The chain couples TRBV5-1 to TRBJ1-1; D unclear. The germline V gene has CDR1 SGHRS and CDR2 YFSETQ. The CDR3 extends over 17 amino acids. V lost 2 bases to trimming and J lost 1 base, with 18 bases between them. This chain's CDR3 is CASSLTPMLGSNTEAFF. For the CDR3, the DNA is TGCGCCAGCAGCTTAACCCCAATGTTAGGTTCGAACACTGAAGCTTTCTTT.

A single count supports this clone. The J gene is TRBJ2-7, the V gene TRBV14; D might be TRBD1 (5 bases). The CDR3 is 9 amino acids. Looked up from germline, CDR1 is SGHDN and CDR2 is FVKESK. Trimming pared 8 bases from V and 7 bases from J, leaving 6 bases between. The DNA for the CDR3 is TGTGCCAGCGACAGTGAGCAGTACTTC. Translated: CASDSEQYF.

The J gene is TRBJ2-7, the V gene TRBV27; D is undetermined. V was shortened by 2 bases and J by 0 bases, with 14 bases between the two germline ends. Per the germline V gene, CDR1 is MNHEY and CDR2 is SMNVEV (reference sequence). The CDR3 loop spans 16 amino acids. Here the CDR3 reads CASSLDLGWSSYEQYF. DNA of the CDR3: TGTGCCAGCAGTTTAGATCTGGGATGGAGCTCCTACGAGCAGTACTTC.